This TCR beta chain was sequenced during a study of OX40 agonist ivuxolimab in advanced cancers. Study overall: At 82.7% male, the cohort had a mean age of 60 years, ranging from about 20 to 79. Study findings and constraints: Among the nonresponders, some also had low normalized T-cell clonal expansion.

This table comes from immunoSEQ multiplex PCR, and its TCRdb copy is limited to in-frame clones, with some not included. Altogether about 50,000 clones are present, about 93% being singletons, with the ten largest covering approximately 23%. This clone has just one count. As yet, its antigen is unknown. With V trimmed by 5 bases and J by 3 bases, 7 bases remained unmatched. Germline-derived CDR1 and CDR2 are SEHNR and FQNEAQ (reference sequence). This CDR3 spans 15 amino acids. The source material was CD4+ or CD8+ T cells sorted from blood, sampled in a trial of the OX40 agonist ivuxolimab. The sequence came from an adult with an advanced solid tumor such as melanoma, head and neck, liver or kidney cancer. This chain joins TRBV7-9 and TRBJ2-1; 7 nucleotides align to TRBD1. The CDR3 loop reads CASSSTGTDYNEQFF. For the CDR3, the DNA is TGTGCCAGCAGCAGCACCGGGACAGACTACAATGAGCAGTTCTTC.